This TCR beta chain was sequenced for a study of blood T cells in healthy people across ages. For the study at large: Template switching caught about one barcoded beta molecule for each two T cells.

With a J-beta primer mix and a sample-barcoded 5' primer, a second PCR ran 7 to 11 cycles. From the 5' RACE reads, TCRdb called clonotypes with MiXCR, one entry per CDR3 protein. The sample has around 1,100,000 distinct CDR3 sequences; approximately 38% are singletons. In the case of this clonotype: The junction departs from the called germline gene at one end, perhaps through a read error.

The sample was blood. The receptor was isolated from a young man in good health.

CDR3 bases: TGTGCCAGCAGCGTAGGGGCGCGGTCCCTCACAGATACGCGGTATTTT. Protein: CASSVGARSLTDTRYF. The rearrangement joins TRBV9 to TRBJ2-3; D unresolved. The V gene's germline CDR1 is SGDLS and CDR2 YYNGEE. The CDR3 has 16 residues.